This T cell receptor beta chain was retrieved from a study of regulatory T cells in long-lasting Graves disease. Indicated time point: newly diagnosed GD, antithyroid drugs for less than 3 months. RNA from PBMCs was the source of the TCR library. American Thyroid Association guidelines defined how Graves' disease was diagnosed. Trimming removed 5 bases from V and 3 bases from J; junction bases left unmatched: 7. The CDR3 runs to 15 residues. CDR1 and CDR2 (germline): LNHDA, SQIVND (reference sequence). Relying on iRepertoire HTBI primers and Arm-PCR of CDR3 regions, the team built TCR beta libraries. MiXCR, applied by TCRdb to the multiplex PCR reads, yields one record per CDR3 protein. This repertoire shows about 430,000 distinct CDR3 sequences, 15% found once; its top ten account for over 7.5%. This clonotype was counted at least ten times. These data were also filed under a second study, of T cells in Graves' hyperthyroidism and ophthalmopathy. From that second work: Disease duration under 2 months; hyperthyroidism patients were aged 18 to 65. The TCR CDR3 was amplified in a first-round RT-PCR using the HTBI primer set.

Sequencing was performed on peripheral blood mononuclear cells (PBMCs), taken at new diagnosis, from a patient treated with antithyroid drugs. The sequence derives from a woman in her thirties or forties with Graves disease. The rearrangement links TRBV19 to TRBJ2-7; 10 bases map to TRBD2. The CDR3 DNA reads TGTGCCAGTAGTCCGACCGGGACTAGCGTCTACGAGCAGTACTTC. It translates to CASSPTGTSVYEQYF.